Each of the 32 T cell receptor beta chains below was sequenced from the same sample in a study of T-cell reconstitution after alpha-beta-depleted transplantation in children. The TCRbeta library incorporated unique molecular identifiers. TCRdb called the PCR reads again in MiXCR, with one record for every CDR3 protein. Of over 85,000 distinct CDR3 sequences in the sample, under 13% are singletons; the top ten hold 8%. The sample consisted of PBMCs from the stem cell graft donor, taken from the stem cell graft. These receptors were obtained from a human donor who donated a stem cell graft to a child with acute lymphoblastic leukemia.

As concerns this clonotype: A read error may be the cause here, since a much bigger clone is one base away. The chain combines TRBV15 with TRBJ2-5, with TRBD2 matching 8 bases. Trimming took 1 base from V and 7 from J; bases not matched to a gene: 20. Germline-derived CDR1 and CDR2 are LNHNV and YYDKDF (reference sequence). This CDR3 contains 19 residues. In DNA, the CDR3 is TGTGCCACCAGCAGAGCTCCCCGGGGGGGCAGGTGGGACCTCGGGACCCAGTACTTC. It encodes CATSRAPRGGRWDLGTQYF.

This clonotype has ten or more counts. The chain is built from TRBV21-1 and TRBJ2-4. TRBV21-1 represents a pseudogene. There are 17 residues in the CDR3. The CDR3 protein is CASTKGTDNLAKNIQYF. The DNA for the CDR3 is TGTGCCAGCACCAAGGGTACAGACAACCTAGCCAAAAACATTCAGTACTTC.

This clonotype was detected many times. The chain's CDR3 is CASSLGWGASYEQYF. The CDR3 region has the DNA TGTGCCAGCAGCTTAGGGTGGGGAGCCTCCTACGAGCAGTACTTC. The chain couples TRBV7-2 to TRBJ2-7, with D possibly TRBD2 on 5 matching bases. This CDR3 has 15 amino acids. Trimming took off 1 base at V and 0 bases at J, with 10 bases between the two ends. Germline loops: CDR1 SGHTA, CDR2 FQGNSA.

This clonotype occurred many times. This chain joins TRBV5-1 and TRBJ2-2; TRBD1 matches 9 bases. CDR1 and CDR2 (germline): SGHRS, YFSETQ. The V gene end was trimmed by 3 bases and the J gene end by 3 bases; junction bases not matched to a gene: 3. CDR3 length: 15 residues. The CDR3 is CASSSRTGDTGELFF. The CDR3 DNA follows: TGCGCCAGCAGCTCCCGGACAGGGGACACCGGGGAGCTGTTTTTT.

This clonotype was counted at least ten times. The chain employs TRBV15 and TRBJ2-2, with D possibly matching TRBD2 (6 bases). V lost 9 bases, J lost 1 base, and 12 bases lay in between. From germline, CDR1 is LNHNV and CDR2 YYDKDF (reference sequence). This CDR3 is built from 14 residues. The CDR3 protein is CATHGTLNTGELFF. In DNA, the CDR3 is TGTGCCACGCACGGGACTTTGAACACCGGGGAGCTGTTTTTT. The variable domain in full, with the rest retrieved from reference TRBV15 and TRBJ2-2, is DAMVIQNPRYQVTQFGKPVTLSCSQTLNHNVMYWYQQKSSQAPKLLFHYYDKDFNNEADTPDNFQSRRPNTSFCFLDIRSPGLGDTAMYLCATHGTLNTGELFFGEGSRLTVL.

This clonotype has at least ten counts. J is TRBJ1-4 and V is TRBV3-1; D is ambiguous. Looked up from germline, CDR1 is LGHDT and CDR2 is YNNKEL (reference sequence). V was trimmed by 0 bases and J by 6 bases, leaving 14 bases between them. This CDR3 has 16 amino acids. In DNA, the CDR3 is TGTGCCAGCAGCCAAGATACGGGGAGGAGAGATGAAAAACTGTTTTTT. As protein: CASSQDTGRRDEKLFF.

This clonotype was observed a few times. J is TRBJ2-1 and V is TRBV5-1; 8 nucleotides align to TRBD2. Germline V CDR1 and CDR2: SGHRS, YFSETQ. With V trimmed by 7 bases and J by 4 bases, 13 bases remained unmatched. CDR3 size: 16 residues. In DNA form, the CDR3 reads TGCGCCAGCCTCCCATCAGCGGGGGCCGTTTACAATGAGCAGTTCTTC. Protein: CASLPSAGAVYNEQFF.

This clonotype was counted ten times or more. The chain employs TRBV5-1 and TRBJ1-1; possibly TRBD1 for D (5 bases). The ends were cut back, 4 bases at V and 4 bases at J, with 14 bases in the middle. The CDR3 totals 14 residues. Germline CDR1 is SGHRS and CDR2 is YFSETQ. The CDR3 sequence is CASSPLGVGTEAFF. The CDR3 nucleotides are TGCGCCAGCAGCCCGCTGGGGGTGGGCACTGAAGCTTTCTTT.

This clonotype was seen at least ten times. CDR3 in amino acids: CASSLSGVADTQYF. The CDR3 DNA follows: TGTGCCAGCAGCTTATCTGGAGTGGCAGATACGCAGTATTTT. The chain links TRBV7-2 to TRBJ2-3; no reliable D call. The germline CDR1 and CDR2 sequences are SGHTA and FQGNSA. The CDR3 is made up of 14 amino acids. Trimming stripped 2 bases from V and 4 bases from J, with 10 bases between.

This clonotype was seen ten or more times. J is TRBJ2-5 and V is TRBV5-1; TRBD1 matches 7 bases. In germline, CDR1 is SGHRS, CDR2 YFSETQ. There are 16 residues in the CDR3. V was pared by 8 bases and J by 0 bases, with 13 bases of the junction left unmatched. The CDR3 region is CARHQRLGTDQETQYF. The CDR3 DNA reads TGCGCCAGGCATCAGCGGCTAGGGACAGACCAAGAGACCCAGTACTTC.

This clonotype was picked up many times. This chain uses TRBV5-5 with TRBJ1-5; D gene unclear. Germline V lookup: CDR1 SGHKS, CDR2 YYEKEE (reference sequence). The V end lost 0 bases, the J end lost 0 bases, and 7 bases lay between the germline ends. The CDR3 is made up of 15 amino acids. CDR3 sequence (DNA): TGTGCCAGCAGCTTGGCGCAGGATAGCAATCAGCCCCAGCATTTT. The encoded protein is CASSLAQDSNQPQHF.

The rearrangement uses TRBV9 and TRBJ2-3; TRBD2 agrees at 11 bases. This CDR3 contains 15 residues. The ends lost 0 bases at V and 10 bases at J; junction bases unmatched: 7. Germline assignment: CDR1 SGDLS and CDR2 YYNGEE. CDR3 region: CASSVELAGALAQYF. CDR3 DNA: TGTGCCAGCAGCGTAGAACTAGCGGGGGCCTTAGCGCAGTATTTT.

This clonotype was found many times. V gene TRBV12-3 or TRBV12-4 combines with J gene TRBJ1-5, with D hard to call. The CDR3 is made up of 15 amino acids. V was shortened by 5 bases and J by 5 bases, with 16 bases between the two germline ends. In nucleotides, the CDR3 is TGTGCCAGCAGTCCCGGCGGATTTTTTGATCAGCCCCAGCATTTT. This translates into CASSPGGFFDQPQHF.

Many counts were recorded for this clonotype. The chain couples TRBV25-1 to TRBJ1-3; TRBD1 might be the D (5 bases). The CDR3 is made up of 15 amino acids. Trimming shortened V by 2 bases and J by 0 bases, and 8 bases separated the two germline ends. Germline V gene lookup returns CDR1 MGHDK and CDR2 SYGVNS. In DNA, the CDR3 is TGTGCCAGCAGTGAAGACAGCCACTCTGGAAACACCATATATTTT. Its translation is CASSEDSHSGNTIYF. Using reference TRBV25-1 and TRBJ1-3 for the parts outside the CDR3, the full variable domain is EADIYQTPRYLVIGTGKKITLECSQTMGHDKMYWYQQDPGMELHLIHYSYGVNSTEKGDLSSESTVSRIRTEHFPLTLESARPSHTSQYLCASSEDSHSGNTIYFGEGSWLTVV.

Notes on this clonotype: A read error may explain this, as a much larger clone is one base away. V gene TRBV12-3 or TRBV12-4 combines with J gene TRBJ2-1; D gene unclear. The CDR3 is 12 residues long. This CDR3 reads CASNLGINAQFF. The CDR3 DNA is TGTGCCAGTAACCTAGGTATCAATGCGCAGTTCTTC.

This chain uses TRBV4-2 with TRBJ2-1; 9 nucleotides line up with TRBD2. The CDR3 is 16 residues long. In germline, CDR1 is LGHNA, CDR2 YNFKEQ. The V gene end was trimmed by 0 bases and the J gene end by 3 bases; junction bases not matched to a gene: 3. The CDR3 loop reads CASSQEETSGYNEQFF. DNA of the CDR3: TGTGCCAGCAGCCAAGAAGAGACTAGCGGCTACAATGAGCAGTTCTTC.

This clonotype was detected many times. The chain carries TRBV19 and TRBJ1-1; no clear D gene. V lost 6 bases, J lost 4 bases, and 18 bases lay in between. Germline values: CDR1 LNHDA, CDR2 SQIVND (reference sequence). CDR3 size: 15 residues. CDR3 nucleotides: TGTGCCAGTAGGACCATCTTGGCCACCGTCACTGAAGCTTTCTTT. Translation gives CASRTILATVTEAFF.

Concerning this clonotype itself: Being one base from a much bigger clone, this may be a read error. The chain uses TRBV4-1 and TRBJ2-7; 9 positions match TRBD1. The junction had 3 bases not matched to a gene; V was cut back by 4 bases and J by 2 bases. CDR3 length: 14 amino acids. Germline values: CDR1 MGHRA, CDR2 YSYEKL. The CDR3 DNA is TGCGCCAGCAGCCGGGACAGGGAGGCCTACGAGCAGTACTTC. Protein product: CASSRDREAYEQYF.

This clonotype was seen ten or more times. V is TRBV29-1 and J is TRBJ1-1, with D unclear. Per the germline V gene, CDR1 is SQVTM and CDR2 is ANQGSEA. Trimming removed 5 bases at V and 6 bases at J, with 10 bases between. The CDR3 loop spans 11 amino acids. CDR3 loop: CSVSGQAEAFF. CDR3 nucleotide sequence: TGCAGCGTTTCTGGGCAAGCTGAAGCTTTCTTT. Complete variable domain (other parts from reference TRBV29-1 and TRBJ1-1): SAVISQKPSRDICQRGTSLTIQCQVDSQVTMMFWYRQQPGQSLTLIATANQGSEATYESGFVIDKFPISRPNLTFSTLTVSNMSPEDSSIYLCSVSGQAEAFFGQGTRLTVV.

This clonotype has at least ten counts. V and J are TRBV28 and TRBJ1-1; the D is unclear. The CDR3 contains 15 residues. V lost 6 bases to trimming and J lost 4 bases, with 18 bases between them. CDR1 and CDR2 (germline): MDHEN, SYDVKM. The CDR3: CASSPRLGAGTEAFF. The DNA for the CDR3 is TGTGCCAGCAGCCCCCGACTGGGCGCGGGCACTGAAGCTTTCTTT.

This clonotype was detected ten times or more. V and J are TRBV20-1 and TRBJ2-2; possible D gene TRBD2, 6 bases. The V gene lost 0 bases and the J gene lost 3 bases, with 11 bases spanning the gap. The CDR3 loop spans 15 amino acids. Germline V lookup: CDR1 DFQATT, CDR2 SNEGSKA (reference sequence). The CDR3 bases are TGCAGTGCTAGAGACGGGGGATCCGACACCGGGGAGCTGTTTTTT. It codes for CSARDGGSDTGELFF.

This clonotype was seen at least ten times. The V call is TRBV7-8, the J call TRBJ1-2, with unresolved D. The CDR3 spans 14 residues. V was clipped by 5 bases and J by 2 bases, with 12 bases between them. The V gene's germline CDR1 is SGHVS and CDR2 FQNEAQ. In nucleotides, the CDR3 is TGTGCCAGCAGCAAGGAGACTTCCAACTATGGCTACACCTTC. The encoded protein is CASSKETSNYGYTF.

This clonotype was seen at least ten times. The chain joins TRBV7-2 to TRBJ1-1; D possibly corresponds to TRBD1 (5 bases). CDR1 is SGHTA and CDR2 is FQGNSA in the germline V gene. With 2 bases removed from V and 1 base from J, the gap between germline ends came to 11 bases. The CDR3 is 15 amino acids. The DNA of the CDR3 is TGTGCCAGCAGCTTAATGTACAGGAGGAACACTGAAGCTTTCTTT. Its protein is CASSLMYRRNTEAFF.

This chain uses TRBV29-1 with TRBJ2-1; TRBD2 matches 10 bases. Germline V gene lookup returns CDR1 SQVTM and CDR2 ANQGSEA. Trimming removed 4 bases from V and 1 base from J; junction bases left unmatched: 7. The CDR3 totals 16 residues. The CDR3 DNA reads as TGCAGCGTTGTGGAGGTAGCGGGAGGATCCTACAATGAGCAGTTCTTC. Its protein product is CSVVEVAGGSYNEQFF.

Many counts were recorded for this clonotype. J is TRBJ2-1 and V is TRBV12-3 or TRBV12-4; 10 bases fit TRBD2. The CDR3 covers 15 residues. V lost 6 bases, J lost 6 bases, and 8 bases stayed unmatched. In DNA, the CDR3 is TGTGCCAGCAGGGTTCTAGCGGGAGTTCGCAATGAGCAGTTCTTC. It is translated as CASRVLAGVRNEQFF.

In this sample, this clonotype turned up many times. The V and J genes are TRBV6-6 and TRBJ2-7; unclear D gene. Per germline, CDR1 MNHNY and CDR2 SVGAGI (reference sequence). This CDR3 contains 11 residues. Trimming removed 2 bases at V and 5 bases at J, with 4 bases between. CDR3 bases: TGTGCCAGCAGTTACAGGGACGAGCAGTACTTC. Its translation: CASSYRDEQYF.

In its sample, this clonotype was seen many times. This chain links TRBV5-1 with TRBJ1-1; D is undetermined. CDR3 length: 13 residues. Per the germline V gene, CDR1 is SGHRS and CDR2 is YFSETQ. The V and J ends lost 3 bases and 1 base respectively, with 7 bases between them. CDR3 region: CASSSHRNTEAFF. The CDR3, as DNA: TGCGCCAGCAGCTCCCACAGGAACACTGAAGCTTTCTTT. The entire variable domain, with the rest obtained from reference TRBV5-1 and TRBJ1-1, is as follows: KAGVTQTPRYLIKTRGQQVTLSCSPISGHRSVSWYQQTPGQGLQFLFEYFSETQRNKGNFPGRFSGRQFSNSRSEMNVSTLELGDSALYLCASSSHRNTEAFFGQGTRLTVV.

This clonotype was seen many times. The chain couples TRBV7-3 to TRBJ1-1; 10 nucleotides line up with TRBD1. V lost 5 bases, J lost 5 bases, and 8 bases stayed unmatched. The V gene's germline CDR1 is SGHTA and CDR2 FQGTGA. The CDR3 length is 15 residues. CDR3 nucleotide sequence: TGTGCCAGCAGCAACCGACAGGGGGCGGGAACTGAAGCTTTCTTT. Translation: CASSNRQGAGTEAFF.

This clonotype was counted many times. This rearrangement joins TRBV20-1 to TRBJ1-2, with D uncertain. Trimming stripped 0 bases from V and 3 bases from J, with 8 bases between. CDR1 and CDR2 (germline): DFQATT, SNEGSKA (reference sequence). The CDR3 consists of 13 residues. CDR3 nucleotide sequence: TGCAGTGCTAGAGATCAAAGGGACTATGGCTACACCTTC. It encodes CSARDQRDYGYTF.

This clonotype was detected many times. This chain joins TRBV11-2 and TRBJ1-2; D perhaps matches TRBD1 (5 bases). V lost 6 bases and J 4 bases, leaving 12 bases between the germline ends. The germline gives CDR1 SGHAT, CDR2 FQNNGV. CDR3 length: 13 amino acids. The CDR3 reads CASSFGTAYGYTF. DNA for the CDR3: TGTGCCAGCAGTTTCGGGACGGCCTATGGCTACACCTTC.

This clonotype was observed many times. The chain is built from TRBV9 and TRBJ1-4; 11 bases map to TRBD1. Losses at the gene ends were 4 bases for V and 7 bases for J; bases not matched to a gene: 6. CDR3 length: 15 amino acids. Per the germline V gene, CDR1 is SGDLS and CDR2 is YYNGEE. CDR3 coding DNA: TGTGCCAGCAGCATCCGGGGACAGGGGGGTGAAAAACTGTTTTTT. Encoded protein: CASSIRGQGGEKLFF.

At least ten counts were recorded for this clonotype. The chain couples TRBV29-1 to TRBJ2-2; the D is unclear. CDR3 length: 13 amino acids. The germline V gene encodes CDR1 SQVTM and CDR2 ANQGSEA. The ends were cut back, 1 base at V and 2 bases at J, with 5 bases in the middle. CDR3 loop: CSVEGGNTGELFF. In DNA, the CDR3 is TGCAGCGTTGAAGGGGGAAACACCGGGGAGCTGTTTTTT.